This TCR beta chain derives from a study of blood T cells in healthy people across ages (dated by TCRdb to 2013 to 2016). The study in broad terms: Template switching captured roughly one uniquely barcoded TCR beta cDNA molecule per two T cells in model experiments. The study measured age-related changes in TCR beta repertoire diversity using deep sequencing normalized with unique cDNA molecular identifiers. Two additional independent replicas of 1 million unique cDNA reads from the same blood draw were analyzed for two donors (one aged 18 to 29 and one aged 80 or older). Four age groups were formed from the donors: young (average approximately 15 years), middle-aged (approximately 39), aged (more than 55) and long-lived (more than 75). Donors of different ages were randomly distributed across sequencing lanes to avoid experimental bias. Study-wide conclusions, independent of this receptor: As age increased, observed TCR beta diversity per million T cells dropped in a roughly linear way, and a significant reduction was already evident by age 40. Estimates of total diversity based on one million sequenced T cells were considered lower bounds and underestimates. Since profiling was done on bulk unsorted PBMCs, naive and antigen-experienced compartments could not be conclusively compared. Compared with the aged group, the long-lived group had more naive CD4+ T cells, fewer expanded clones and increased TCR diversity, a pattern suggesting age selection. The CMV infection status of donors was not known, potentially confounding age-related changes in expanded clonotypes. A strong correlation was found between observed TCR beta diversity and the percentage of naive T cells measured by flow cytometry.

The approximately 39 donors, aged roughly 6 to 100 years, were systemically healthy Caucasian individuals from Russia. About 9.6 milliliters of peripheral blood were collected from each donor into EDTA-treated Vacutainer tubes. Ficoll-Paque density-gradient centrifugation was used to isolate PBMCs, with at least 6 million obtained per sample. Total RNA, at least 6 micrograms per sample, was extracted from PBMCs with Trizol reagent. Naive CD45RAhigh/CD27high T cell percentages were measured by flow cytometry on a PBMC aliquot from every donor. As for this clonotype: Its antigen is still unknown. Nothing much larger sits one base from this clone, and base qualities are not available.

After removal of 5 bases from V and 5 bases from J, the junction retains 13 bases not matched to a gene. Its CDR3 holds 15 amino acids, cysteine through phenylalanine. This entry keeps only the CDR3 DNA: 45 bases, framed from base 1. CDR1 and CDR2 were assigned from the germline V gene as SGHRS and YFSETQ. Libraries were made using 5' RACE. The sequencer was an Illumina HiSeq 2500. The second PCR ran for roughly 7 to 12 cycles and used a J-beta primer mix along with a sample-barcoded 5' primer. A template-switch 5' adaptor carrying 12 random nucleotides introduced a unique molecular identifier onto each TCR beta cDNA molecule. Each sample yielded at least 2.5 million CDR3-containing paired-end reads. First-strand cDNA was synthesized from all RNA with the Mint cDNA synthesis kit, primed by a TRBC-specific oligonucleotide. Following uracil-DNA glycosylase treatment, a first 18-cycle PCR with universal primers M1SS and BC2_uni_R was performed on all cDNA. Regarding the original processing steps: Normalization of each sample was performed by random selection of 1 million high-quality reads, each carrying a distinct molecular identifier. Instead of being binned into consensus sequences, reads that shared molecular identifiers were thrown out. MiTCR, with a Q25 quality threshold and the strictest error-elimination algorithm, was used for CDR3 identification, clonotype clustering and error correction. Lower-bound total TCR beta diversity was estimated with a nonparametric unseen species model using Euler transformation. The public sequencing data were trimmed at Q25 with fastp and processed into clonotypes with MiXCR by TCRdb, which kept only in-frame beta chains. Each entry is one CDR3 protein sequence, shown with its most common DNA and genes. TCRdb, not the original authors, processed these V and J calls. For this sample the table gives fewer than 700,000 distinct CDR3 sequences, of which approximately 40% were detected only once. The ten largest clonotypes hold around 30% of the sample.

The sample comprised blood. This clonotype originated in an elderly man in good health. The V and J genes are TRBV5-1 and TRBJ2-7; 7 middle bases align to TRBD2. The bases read TGCGCCAGCAGTAGGGAGGGCCGGGGTGAGGACGAGCAGTACTTC. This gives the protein CASSREGRGEDEQYF.